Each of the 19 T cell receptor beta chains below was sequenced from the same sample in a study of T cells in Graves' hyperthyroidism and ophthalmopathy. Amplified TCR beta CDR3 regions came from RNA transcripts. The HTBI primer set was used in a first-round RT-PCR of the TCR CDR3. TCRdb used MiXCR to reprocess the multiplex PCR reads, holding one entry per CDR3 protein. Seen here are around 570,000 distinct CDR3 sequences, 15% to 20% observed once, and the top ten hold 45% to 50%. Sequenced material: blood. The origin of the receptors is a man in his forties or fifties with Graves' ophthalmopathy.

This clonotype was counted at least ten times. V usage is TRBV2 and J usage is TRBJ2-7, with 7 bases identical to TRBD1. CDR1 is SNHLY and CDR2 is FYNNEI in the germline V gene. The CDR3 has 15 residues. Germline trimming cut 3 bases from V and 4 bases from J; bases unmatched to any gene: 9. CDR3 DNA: TGTGCCAGCAGTGAGAGTACCGGGACAGCTTACGAGCAGTACTTC. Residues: CASSESTGTAYEQYF. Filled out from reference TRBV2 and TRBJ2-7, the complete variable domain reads EPEVTQTPSHQVTQMGQEVILRCVPISNHLYFYWYRQILGQKVEFLVSFYNNEISEKSEIFDDQFSVERPDGSNFTLKIRSTKLEDSAMYFCASSESTGTAYEQYFGPGTRLTVT.

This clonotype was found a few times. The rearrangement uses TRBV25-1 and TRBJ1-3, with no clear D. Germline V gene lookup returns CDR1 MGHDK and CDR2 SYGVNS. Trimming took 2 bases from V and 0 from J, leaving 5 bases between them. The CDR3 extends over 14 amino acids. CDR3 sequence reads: CASSEPGSGNTIYF. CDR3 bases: TGTGCCAGCAGTGAACCCGGCTCTGGAAACACCATATATTTT.

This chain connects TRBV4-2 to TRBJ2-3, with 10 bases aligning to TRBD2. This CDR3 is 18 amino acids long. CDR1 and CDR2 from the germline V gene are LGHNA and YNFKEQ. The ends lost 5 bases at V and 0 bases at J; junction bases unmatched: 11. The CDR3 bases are TGTGCCAGCAGCGAAGTTCTCAGGACTAGCGGTAGCACAGATACGCAGTATTTT. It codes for CASSEVLRTSGSTDTQYF.

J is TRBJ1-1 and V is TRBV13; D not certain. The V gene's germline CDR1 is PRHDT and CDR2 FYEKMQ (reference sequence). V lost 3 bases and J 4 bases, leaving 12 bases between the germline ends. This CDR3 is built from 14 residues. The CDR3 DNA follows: TGTGCCAGCAGCTTCGTTTCCGGGTTCACTGAAGCTTTCTTT. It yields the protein CASSFVSGFTEAFF.

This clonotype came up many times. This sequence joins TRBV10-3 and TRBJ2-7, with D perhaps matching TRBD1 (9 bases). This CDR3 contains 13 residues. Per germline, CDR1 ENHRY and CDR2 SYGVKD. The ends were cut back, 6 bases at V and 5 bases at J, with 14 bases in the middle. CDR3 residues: CAIRGQGLDEQYF. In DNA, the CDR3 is TGTGCCATCAGGGGACAGGGACTAGACGAGCAGTACTTC.

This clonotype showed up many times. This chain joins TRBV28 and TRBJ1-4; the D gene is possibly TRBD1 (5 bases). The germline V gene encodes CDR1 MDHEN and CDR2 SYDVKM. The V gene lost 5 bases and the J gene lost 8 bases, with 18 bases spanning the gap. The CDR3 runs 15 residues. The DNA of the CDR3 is TGTGCCAGCAGTGCTACCGGGACGCGAGGCGAAAAACTGTTTTTT. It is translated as CASSATGTRGEKLFF.

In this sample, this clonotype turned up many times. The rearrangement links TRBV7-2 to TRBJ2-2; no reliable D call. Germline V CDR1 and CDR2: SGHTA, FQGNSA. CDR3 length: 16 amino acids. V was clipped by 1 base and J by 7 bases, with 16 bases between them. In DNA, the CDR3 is TGTGCCAGCAGCTTAGTGGGCCCCAAGGCCAACGGGGAGCTGTTTTTT. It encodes CASSLVGPKANGELFF.

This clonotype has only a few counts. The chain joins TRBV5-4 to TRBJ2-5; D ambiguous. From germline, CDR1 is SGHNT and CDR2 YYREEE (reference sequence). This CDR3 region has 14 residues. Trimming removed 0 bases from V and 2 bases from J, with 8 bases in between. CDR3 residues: CASSLANTQETQYF. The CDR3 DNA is TGTGCCAGCAGCTTGGCCAACACTCAAGAGACCCAGTACTTC.

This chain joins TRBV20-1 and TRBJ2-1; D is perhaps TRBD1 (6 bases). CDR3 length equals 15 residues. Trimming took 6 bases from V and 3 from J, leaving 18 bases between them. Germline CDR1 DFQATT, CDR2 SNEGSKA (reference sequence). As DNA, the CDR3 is TGCAGTGCGGAGAGGGCAGGGGTCGGCTACAATGAGCAGTTCTTC. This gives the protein CSAERAGVGYNEQFF.

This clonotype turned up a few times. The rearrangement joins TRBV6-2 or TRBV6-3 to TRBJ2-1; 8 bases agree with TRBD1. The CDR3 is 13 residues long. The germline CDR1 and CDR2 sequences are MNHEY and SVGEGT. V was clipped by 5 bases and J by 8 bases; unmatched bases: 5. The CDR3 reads CASSPAGGYEQFF. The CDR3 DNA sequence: TGTGCCAGCAGTCCGGCAGGGGGCTATGAGCAGTTCTTC.

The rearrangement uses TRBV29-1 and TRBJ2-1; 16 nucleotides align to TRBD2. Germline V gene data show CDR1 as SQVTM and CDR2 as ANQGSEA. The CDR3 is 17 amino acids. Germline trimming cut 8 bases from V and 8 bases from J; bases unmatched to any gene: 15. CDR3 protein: CSLTGTSGGVSLDEQFF. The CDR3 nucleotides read TGCAGCCTTACCGGGACTAGCGGGGGGGTATCCTTGGATGAGCAGTTCTTC.

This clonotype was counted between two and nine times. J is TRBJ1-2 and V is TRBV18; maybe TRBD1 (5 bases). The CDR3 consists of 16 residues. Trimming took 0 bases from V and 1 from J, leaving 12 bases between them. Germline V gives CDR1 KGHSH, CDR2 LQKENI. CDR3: CASSPPLTAFNYGYTF. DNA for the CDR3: TGTGCCAGCTCACCACCGTTGACAGCCTTTAACTATGGCTACACCTTC.

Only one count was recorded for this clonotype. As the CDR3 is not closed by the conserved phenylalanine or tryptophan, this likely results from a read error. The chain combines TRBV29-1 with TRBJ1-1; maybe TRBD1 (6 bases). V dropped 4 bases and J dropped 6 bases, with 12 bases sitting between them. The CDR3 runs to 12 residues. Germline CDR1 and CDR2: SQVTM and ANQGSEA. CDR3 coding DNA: TGCAGCGTTGGTCAGGGGTTTGCTGAAGCTTTCTTA. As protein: CSVGQGFAEAFL.

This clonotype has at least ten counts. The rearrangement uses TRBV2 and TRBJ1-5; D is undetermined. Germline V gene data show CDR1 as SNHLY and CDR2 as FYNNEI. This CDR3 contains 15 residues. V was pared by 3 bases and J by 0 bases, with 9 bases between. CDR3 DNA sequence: TGTGCCAGCAGTGAGGGGATCCATAGCAATCAGCCCCAGCATTTT. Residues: CASSEGIHSNQPQHF.

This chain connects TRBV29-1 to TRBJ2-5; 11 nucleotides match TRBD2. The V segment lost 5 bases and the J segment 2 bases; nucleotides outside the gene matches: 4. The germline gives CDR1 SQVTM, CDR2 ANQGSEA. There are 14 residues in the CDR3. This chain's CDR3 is CSVLAGGLQETQYF. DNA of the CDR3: TGCAGCGTTTTAGCGGGGGGGCTTCAAGAGACCCAGTACTTC.

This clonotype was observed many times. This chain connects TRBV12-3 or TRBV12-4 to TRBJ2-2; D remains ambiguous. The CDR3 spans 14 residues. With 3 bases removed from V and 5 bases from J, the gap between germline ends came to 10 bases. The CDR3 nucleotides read TGTGCCAGCAGTTTCCTCCGAATAACCGGGGAGCTGTTTTTT. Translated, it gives CASSFLRITGELFF.

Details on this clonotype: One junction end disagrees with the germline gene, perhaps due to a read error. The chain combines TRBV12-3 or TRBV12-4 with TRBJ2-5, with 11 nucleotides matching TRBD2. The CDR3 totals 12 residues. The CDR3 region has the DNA TGTGCTAGCAGACTAGCGGGGAGGACCCAGTACTTC. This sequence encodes CASRLAGRTQYF.

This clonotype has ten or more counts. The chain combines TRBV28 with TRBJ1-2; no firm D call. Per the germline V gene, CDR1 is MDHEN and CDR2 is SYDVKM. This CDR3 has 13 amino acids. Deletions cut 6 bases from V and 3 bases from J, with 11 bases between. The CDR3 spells CASRPAEDYGYTF. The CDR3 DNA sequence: TGTGCCAGCAGGCCCGCCGAGGACTATGGCTACACCTTC.

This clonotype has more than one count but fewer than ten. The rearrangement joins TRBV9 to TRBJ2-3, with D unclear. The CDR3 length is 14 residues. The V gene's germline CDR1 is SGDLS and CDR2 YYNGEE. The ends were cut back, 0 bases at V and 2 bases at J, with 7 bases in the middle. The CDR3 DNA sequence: TGTGCCAGCAGCGTAGCCCAGGTCACAGATACGCAGTATTTT. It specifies CASSVAQVTDTQYF.